A single TCR beta chain is shown here with its context. V dropped 5 bases and J dropped 1; count of bases not matched to a gene: 3. The CDR3 has 15 residues. CDR1 SGHNT and CDR2 YENEEA come from the germline V gene. The data were obtained in a study of blood T cell repertoires in COVID-19. In the source study's methods: Reference gene primer amplification gave nucleated cell count estimates. Profiling relied on immunoSEQ multiplex PCR, and the TCRdb table lists in-frame clones only, not all of them. V and J calls and clone size are copied from that table; D and trimming were computed from the DNA. Among over 250,000 clones listed, 85% to 90% were seen once.

The chain employs TRBV11-3 and TRBJ2-1; 9 nucleotides agree with TRBD2. The sample comprised peripheral blood. The receptor comes from a woman between 50 and 59 years old with COVID-19, enrolled during active disease. The CDR3 DNA reads TGTGCCAGCAGCCGCGGGAGGGCATCCTACAATGAGCAGTTCTTC. It translates to CASSRGRASYNEQFF.